In this sample, the clone carrying this TCR beta chain turned up many times. The sorted Tregs were CD4+CD25+CD127-/low cells. Semi-nested PCR with Nested Universal Primer A followed constant-region reverse priming of full-length variable regions. TCRdb called the 5' RACE reads again in MiXCR, with one record for every CDR3 protein. The table includes about 32,000 distinct CDR3 sequences, around 27% detected once. The CDR3 is made up of 17 amino acids. From germline, CDR1 is SGHRS and CDR2 YFSETQ. V shed 3 bases, J shed 8 bases, and the junction held 15 bases outside the gene matches. Sequencing was carried out using tumor-infiltrating Tregs sorted from the breast tumor. This receptor was taken from a female donor with breast cancer. The J gene is TRBJ2-2, the V gene TRBV5-1; 8 nucleotides align to TRBD1. This chain's CDR3 is CASSYGTGFTKRGELFF. CDR3 nucleotides: TGCGCCAGCAGCTACGGGACAGGATTCACAAAAAGAGGGGAGCTGTTTTTT.